These 16 T cell receptor beta chains were sequenced from one sample in a study of T cell responses to AZD1222 COVID-19 vaccine. Profiled with immunoSEQ multiplex PCR; TCRdb holds only in-frame clones, not every one. The sample records roughly 170,000 clones, around 88% being singletons. Sequencing was performed on peripheral blood, taken on day 0 of AZD1222 vaccination. The receptors derive from an adult in good health.

This clone was found a few times. The V gene is TRBV30, the J gene TRBJ2-4, with TRBD1 matching over 10 bases. The junction had 7 bases not matched to a gene; V was cut back by 7 bases and J by 4 bases. Germline-derived CDR1 and CDR2 are GTSNPN and SVGIG (reference sequence). The CDR3 runs 14 residues. This CDR3 reads CAFSADRGKNIQYF. The CDR3 nucleotides read TGTGCCTTCTCTGCGGACAGGGGGAAAAACATTCAGTACTTC.

In its sample, this clone was seen once. This sequence joins TRBV2 and TRBJ1-6; no clear D. The CDR3 has 15 amino acids. From germline, CDR1 is SNHLY and CDR2 FYNNEI. Trimming stripped 7 bases from V and 7 bases from J, with 17 bases between. CDR3: CASIGDRAGNSPLHF. The CDR3 nucleotides are TGTGCCAGCATCGGAGACCGGGCTGGGAATTCACCCCTCCACTTT.

This chain connects TRBV7-2 to TRBJ1-3; the match to TRBD1 covers 7 bases. Per the germline V gene, CDR1 is SGHTA and CDR2 is FQGNSA. Losses at the gene ends were 2 bases for V and 0 bases for J; bases not matched to a gene: 1. CDR3 length: 15 residues. The CDR3 here is CASSLRDSSGNTIYF. DNA for the CDR3: TGTGCCAGCAGCTTAAGGGACAGCTCTGGAAACACCATATATTTT. Using reference TRBV7-2 and TRBJ1-3 for the parts outside the CDR3, the full variable domain is GAGVSQSPSNKVTEKGKDVELRCDPISGHTALYWYRQSLGQGLEFLIYFQGNSAPDKSGLPSDRFSAERTGGSVSTLTIQRTQQEDSAVYLCASSLRDSSGNTIYFGEGSWLTVV.

The chain combines TRBV18 with TRBJ1-2; 9 bases match TRBD1. The CDR3 is 16 amino acids. Trimming removed 3 bases from V and 6 bases from J; junction bases left unmatched: 11. Germline-derived CDR1 and CDR2 are KGHSH and LQKENI. CDR3 residues: CASSPRGQGKNHGYTF. Written as DNA, the CDR3 is TGTGCCAGCTCACCCAGAGGACAGGGGAAGAACCATGGCTACACCTTC.

The rearrangement uses TRBV4-1 and TRBJ2-3, with D possibly being TRBD2 (5 bases). CDR3 length: 12 amino acids. CDR1 and CDR2 (germline): MGHRA, YSYEKL. Trimming cost V 4 bases and J 6 bases, with 8 bases left between them. CDR3 sequence: CASSRRSDTQYF. The CDR3 region has the DNA TGCGCCAGCAGCCGGAGGTCTGATACGCAGTATTTT.

The J gene is TRBJ2-7, the V gene TRBV29-1; 9 nucleotides align to TRBD2. V dropped 4 bases and J dropped 7; count of bases not matched to a gene: 14. The length of the CDR3 is 15 residues. Germline CDR1 reads SQVTM; CDR2 reads ANQGSEA. The CDR3 sequence: CSVGAPAGGPSEQYF. For the CDR3, the DNA is TGCAGCGTTGGGGCGCCAGCGGGAGGCCCTTCTGAGCAGTACTTC.

The rearrangement links TRBV7-2 to TRBJ1-2; 9 bases fit TRBD1. CDR3 size: 15 residues. From germline, CDR1 is SGHTA and CDR2 FQGNSA. Trimming removed 5 bases from V and 4 bases from J; junction bases left unmatched: 8. Written as DNA, the CDR3 is TGTGCCAGCAGCCCTGACAGGGGACAGGGCTATGGCTACACCTTC. Its translation is CASSPDRGQGYGYTF.

The chain couples TRBV7-9 to TRBJ1-1; D gene unclear. The V end lost 6 bases, the J end lost 3 bases, and 8 bases lay between the germline ends. CDR1 and CDR2 from the germline V gene are SEHNR and FQNEAQ (reference sequence). CDR3 length equals 12 residues. CDR3 sequence (DNA): TGTGCCAGCAGGAAGGAGGACACTGAAGCTTTCTTT. Amino acid sequence: CASRKEDTEAFF.

The chain is built from TRBV2 and TRBJ2-7; possible D gene TRBD2, 6 bases. The V end lost 5 bases, the J end lost 7 bases, and 24 bases lay between the germline ends. CDR1 and CDR2 from the germline V gene are SNHLY and FYNNEI. This CDR3 has 16 residues. The CDR3 region is CASSREPSRATGEQYF. CDR3 nucleotides: TGTGCCAGCAGTCGGGAGCCTAGCCGGGCCACGGGGGAGCAGTACTTC.

The chain combines TRBV5-6 with TRBJ1-2; D unclear. The CDR3 is 13 amino acids. With 5 bases removed from V and 8 bases from J, the gap between germline ends came to 16 bases. Germline V CDR1 and CDR2: SGHDT, YYEEEE. CDR3 amino acids: CASRESGSSGYTF. The CDR3, as DNA: TGTGCCAGCAGAGAGAGTGGCAGTAGCGGCTACACCTTC.

This chain's CDR3 is CASSQESRGSTEAFF. CDR3 sequence (DNA): TGCGCCAGCAGCCAGGAATCGAGGGGGTCCACTGAAGCTTTCTTT. V usage is TRBV4-3 and J usage is TRBJ1-1, with D maybe TRBD1 (6 bases). Germline CDR1 LGHNA, CDR2 YSLEER. The CDR3 totals 15 residues. V was shortened by 3 bases and J by 4 bases, with 15 bases between the two germline ends.

The chain links TRBV7-8 to TRBJ2-2; a possible D gene is TRBD2 (6 bases). The CDR3 is 14 amino acids. Trimming took 5 bases from V and 6 from J, leaving 13 bases between them. Germline CDR1 is SGHVS and CDR2 is FQNEAQ. The CDR3 reads CASSGGTLPGELFF. The CDR3 nucleotides are TGTGCCAGCAGCGGGGGGACTCTTCCCGGGGAGCTGTTTTTT.

The chain carries TRBV14 and TRBJ1-1; tentative D call: TRBD1 (6 bases). CDR3 size: 15 residues. V gave up 5 bases and J gave up 0 bases, with 13 bases separating them. Germline-derived CDR1 and CDR2 are SGHDN and FVKESK. The CDR3 protein is CASSARTELNTEAFF. The CDR3 bases are TGTGCCAGCAGCGCCCGGACAGAGTTGAACACTGAAGCTTTCTTT. The whole variable domain, filled in from reference TRBV14 and TRBJ1-1, reads EAGVTQFPSHSVIEKGQTVTLRCDPISGHDNLYWYRRVMGKEIKFLLHFVKESKQDESGMPNNRFLAERTGGTYSTLKVQPAELEDSGVYFCASSARTELNTEAFFGQGTRLTVV.

The chain has TRBV24-1 and TRBJ1-2, with 10 bases lining up with TRBD1. The V segment lost 4 bases and the J segment 4 bases; nucleotides outside the gene matches: 8. Germline-derived CDR1 and CDR2 are KGHDR and SFDVKD. The CDR3 has 16 residues. The CDR3 DNA reads as TGTGCCACCAGTGACGCCGGGACAGGGGCCCGCTATGGCTACACCTTC. Protein sequence: CATSDAGTGARYGYTF.

The chain is built from TRBV6-4 and TRBJ2-3, with a possible D match to TRBD2 (6 bases). V was shortened by 5 bases and J by 6 bases, with 12 bases between the two germline ends. The CDR3 totals 13 residues. Germline V lookup: CDR1 MRHNA, CDR2 SNTAGT. The DNA for the CDR3 is TGTGCCAGCAGTTCTTTGGAGGGGGATACGCAGTATTTT. The encoded protein is CASSSLEGDTQYF.

The chain couples TRBV4-1 to TRBJ1-1, with a possible D match to TRBD1 (5 bases). V shed 1 base and J shed 4 bases, with 25 bases lying between them. The CDR3 has 19 residues. Germline V gene data show CDR1 as MGHRA and CDR2 as YSYEKL. CDR3 nucleotides: TGCGCCAGCAGCCAAGTATCGGACACCCTGATTGGAGAACTCACTGAAGCTTTCTTT. Amino acids: CASSQVSDTLIGELTEAFF.